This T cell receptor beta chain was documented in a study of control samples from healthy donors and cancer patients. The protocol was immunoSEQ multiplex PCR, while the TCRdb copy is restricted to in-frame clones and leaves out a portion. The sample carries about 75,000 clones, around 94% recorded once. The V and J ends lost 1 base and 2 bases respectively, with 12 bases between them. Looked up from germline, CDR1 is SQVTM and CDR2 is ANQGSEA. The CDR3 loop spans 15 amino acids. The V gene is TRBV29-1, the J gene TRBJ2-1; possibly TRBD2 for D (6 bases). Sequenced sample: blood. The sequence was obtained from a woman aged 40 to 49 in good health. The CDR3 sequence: CSVEARERTYNEQFF. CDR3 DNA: TGCAGCGTTGAAGCTCGGGAGAGGACCTACAATGAGCAGTTCTTC.